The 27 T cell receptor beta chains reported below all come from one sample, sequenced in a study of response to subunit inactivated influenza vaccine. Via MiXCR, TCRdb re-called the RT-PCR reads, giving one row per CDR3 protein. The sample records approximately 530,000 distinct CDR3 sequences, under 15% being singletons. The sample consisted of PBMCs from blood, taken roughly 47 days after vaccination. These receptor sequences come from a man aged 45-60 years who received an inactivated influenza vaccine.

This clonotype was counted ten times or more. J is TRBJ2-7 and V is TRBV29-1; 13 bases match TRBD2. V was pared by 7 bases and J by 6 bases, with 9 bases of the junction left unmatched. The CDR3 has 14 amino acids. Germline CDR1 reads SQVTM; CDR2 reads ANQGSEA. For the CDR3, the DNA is TGCAGCGGTCTAACTAGCGGGAGGGCCTCCGAGCAGTACTTC. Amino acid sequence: CSGLTSGRASEQYF.

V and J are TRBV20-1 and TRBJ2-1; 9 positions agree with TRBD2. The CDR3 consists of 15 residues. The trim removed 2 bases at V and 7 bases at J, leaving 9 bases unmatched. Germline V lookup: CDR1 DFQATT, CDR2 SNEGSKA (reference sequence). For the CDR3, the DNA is TGCAGTGCTAGAAGGGCGGGAGGGCGGTCGAATGAGCAGTTCTTC. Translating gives CSARRAGGRSNEQFF.

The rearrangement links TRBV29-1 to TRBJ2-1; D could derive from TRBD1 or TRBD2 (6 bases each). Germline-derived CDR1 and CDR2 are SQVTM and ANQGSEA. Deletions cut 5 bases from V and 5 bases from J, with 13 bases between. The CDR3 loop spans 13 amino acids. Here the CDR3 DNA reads TGCAGCGTTAGGGGGAGGCAAGACAATGAGCAGTTCTTC. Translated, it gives CSVRGRQDNEQFF.

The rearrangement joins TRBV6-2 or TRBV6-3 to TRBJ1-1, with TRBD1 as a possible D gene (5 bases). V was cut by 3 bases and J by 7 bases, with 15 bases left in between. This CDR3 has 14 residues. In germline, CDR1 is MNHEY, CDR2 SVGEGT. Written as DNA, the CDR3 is TGTGCCAGCAGTTATTGGGGGGGACTAAGTGAAGCTTTCTTT. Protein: CASSYWGGLSEAFF.

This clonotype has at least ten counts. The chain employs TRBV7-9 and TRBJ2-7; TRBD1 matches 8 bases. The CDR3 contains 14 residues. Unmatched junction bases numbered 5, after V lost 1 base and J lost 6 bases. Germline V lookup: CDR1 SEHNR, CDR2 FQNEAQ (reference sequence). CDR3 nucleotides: TGTGCCAGCAGCTTAGGGCAGGGGGCCGGCGAGCAGTACTTC. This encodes CASSLGQGAGEQYF.

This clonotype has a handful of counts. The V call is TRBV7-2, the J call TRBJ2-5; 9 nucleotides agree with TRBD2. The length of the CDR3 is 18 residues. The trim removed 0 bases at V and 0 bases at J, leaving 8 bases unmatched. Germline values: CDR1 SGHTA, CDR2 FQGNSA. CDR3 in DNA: TGTGCCAGCAGCTTAGCCCTCCGGGTAGCGGGGGACCAAGAGACCCAGTACTTC. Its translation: CASSLALRVAGDQETQYF.

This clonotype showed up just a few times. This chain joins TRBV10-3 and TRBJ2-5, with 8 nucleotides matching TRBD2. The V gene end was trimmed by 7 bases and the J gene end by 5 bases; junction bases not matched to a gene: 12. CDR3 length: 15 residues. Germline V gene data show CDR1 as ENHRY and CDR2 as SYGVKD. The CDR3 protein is CAITPRGGVGETQYF. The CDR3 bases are TGTGCCATCACTCCCCGGGGGGGGGTTGGCGAGACCCAGTACTTC.

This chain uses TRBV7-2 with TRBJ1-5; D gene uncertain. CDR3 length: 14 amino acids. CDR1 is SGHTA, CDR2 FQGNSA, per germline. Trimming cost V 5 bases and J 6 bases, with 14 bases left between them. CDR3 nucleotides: TGTGCCAGCAGCCCAGCCTGGGCAGGTCAGCCCCAGCATTTT. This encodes CASSPAWAGQPQHF.

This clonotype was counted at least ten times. The CDR3 protein is CASSFRGSLGGYEQYF. The CDR3 nucleotides are TGTGCCAGCAGTTTTCGGGGCTCCCTAGGGGGTTACGAGCAGTACTTC. The chain links TRBV27 to TRBJ2-7; D perhaps matches TRBD1 (6 bases). Germline V gives CDR1 MNHEY, CDR2 SMNVEV (reference sequence). Trimming stripped 3 bases from V and 4 bases from J, with 19 bases between. CDR3 length equals 16 residues.

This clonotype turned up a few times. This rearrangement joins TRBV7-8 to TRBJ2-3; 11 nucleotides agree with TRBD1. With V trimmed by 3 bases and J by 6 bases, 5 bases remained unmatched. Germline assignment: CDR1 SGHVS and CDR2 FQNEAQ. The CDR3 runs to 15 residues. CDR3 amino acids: CASSFSGTGGDTQYF. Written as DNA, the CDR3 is TGTGCCAGCAGCTTTTCCGGGACAGGGGGGGATACGCAGTATTTT. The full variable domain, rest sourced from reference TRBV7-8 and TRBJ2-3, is GAGVSQSPRYKVAKRGQDVALRCDPISGHVSLFWYQQALGQGPEFLTYFQNEAQLDKSGLPSDRFFAERPEGSVSTLKIQRTQQEDSAVYLCASSFSGTGGDTQYFGPGTRLTVL.

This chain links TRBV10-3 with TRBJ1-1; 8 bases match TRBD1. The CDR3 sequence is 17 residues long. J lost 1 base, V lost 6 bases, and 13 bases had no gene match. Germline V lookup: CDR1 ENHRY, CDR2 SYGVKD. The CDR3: CAIRTRGPGTENTEAFF. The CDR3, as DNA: TGTGCCATCAGGACCAGGGGGCCCGGGACAGAGAACACTGAAGCTTTCTTT.

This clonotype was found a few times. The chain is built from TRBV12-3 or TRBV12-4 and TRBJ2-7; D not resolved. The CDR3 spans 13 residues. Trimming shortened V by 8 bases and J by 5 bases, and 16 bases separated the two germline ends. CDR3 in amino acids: CASGVALANEQYF. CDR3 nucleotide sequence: TGTGCCAGCGGGGTTGCGCTCGCGAACGAGCAGTACTTC.

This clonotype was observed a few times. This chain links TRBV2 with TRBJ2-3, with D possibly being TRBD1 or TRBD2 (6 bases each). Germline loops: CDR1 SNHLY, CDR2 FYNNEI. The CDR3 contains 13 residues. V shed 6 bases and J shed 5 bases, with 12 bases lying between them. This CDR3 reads CASRGGVIDTQYF. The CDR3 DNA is TGTGCCAGCAGGGGGGGCGTAATAGATACGCAGTATTTT.

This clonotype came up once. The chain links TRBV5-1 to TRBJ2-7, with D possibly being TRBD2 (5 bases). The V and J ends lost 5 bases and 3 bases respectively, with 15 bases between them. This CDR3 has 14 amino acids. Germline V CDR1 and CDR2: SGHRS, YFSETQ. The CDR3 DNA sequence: TGCGCCAGCAGGGTTCTCGGGGAGAGCTACGAGCAGTACTTC. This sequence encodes CASRVLGESYEQYF.

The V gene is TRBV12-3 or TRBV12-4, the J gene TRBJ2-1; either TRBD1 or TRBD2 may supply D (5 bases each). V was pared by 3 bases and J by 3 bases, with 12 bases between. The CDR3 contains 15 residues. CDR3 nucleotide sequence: TGTGCCAGCAGTTTCCCGGGGCTCGGCTACAATGAGCAGTTCTTC. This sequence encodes CASSFPGLGYNEQFF.

CDR3 amino acids: CASSLGAGTNEKLFF. CDR3 nucleotides: TGTGCCAGCAGTTTAGGGGCGGGTACTAATGAAAAACTGTTTTTT. The chain is built from TRBV12-3 or TRBV12-4 and TRBJ1-4; no definite D call. V lost 1 base to trimming and J lost 2 bases, with 8 bases between them. The CDR3 extends over 15 amino acids.

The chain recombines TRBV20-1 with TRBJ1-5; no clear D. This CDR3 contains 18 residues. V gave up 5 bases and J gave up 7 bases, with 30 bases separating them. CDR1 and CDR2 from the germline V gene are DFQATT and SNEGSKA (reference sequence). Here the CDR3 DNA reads TGCAGTGCTGGGAACTCCGAATCGTTGGGCCTGAGGAGGCAGCCCCAGCATTTT. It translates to CSAGNSESLGLRRQPQHF.

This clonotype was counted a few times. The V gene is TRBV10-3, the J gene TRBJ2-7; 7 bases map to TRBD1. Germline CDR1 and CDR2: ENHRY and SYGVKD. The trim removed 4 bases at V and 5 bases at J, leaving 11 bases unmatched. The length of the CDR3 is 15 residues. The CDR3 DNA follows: TGTGCCATCAGTGCGGGCCCGACAGGGAGAAACGAGCAGTACTTC. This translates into CAISAGPTGRNEQYF.

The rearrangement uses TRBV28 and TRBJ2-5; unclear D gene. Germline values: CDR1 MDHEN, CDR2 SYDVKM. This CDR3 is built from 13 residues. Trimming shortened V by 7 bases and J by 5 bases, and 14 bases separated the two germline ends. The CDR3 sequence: CASTLDGRETQYF. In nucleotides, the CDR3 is TGTGCCAGCACCCTTGATGGGCGGGAGACCCAGTACTTC.

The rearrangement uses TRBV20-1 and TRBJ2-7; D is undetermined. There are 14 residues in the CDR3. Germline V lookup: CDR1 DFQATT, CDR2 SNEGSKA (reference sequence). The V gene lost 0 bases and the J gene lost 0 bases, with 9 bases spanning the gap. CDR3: CSARDTGISYEQYF. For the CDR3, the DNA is TGCAGTGCTAGAGATACTGGGATCTCCTACGAGCAGTACTTC.

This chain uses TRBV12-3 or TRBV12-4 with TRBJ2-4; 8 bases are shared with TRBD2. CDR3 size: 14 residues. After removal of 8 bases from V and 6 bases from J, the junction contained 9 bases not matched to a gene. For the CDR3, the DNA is TGTGCCAGCTCTCCCGGGGGGGGGAGAAACATTCAGTACTTC. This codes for CASSPGGGRNIQYF.

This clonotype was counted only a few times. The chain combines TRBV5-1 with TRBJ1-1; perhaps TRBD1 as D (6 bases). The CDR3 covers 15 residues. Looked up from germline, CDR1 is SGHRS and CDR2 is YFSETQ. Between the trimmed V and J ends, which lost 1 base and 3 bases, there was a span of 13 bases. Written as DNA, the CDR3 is TGCGCCAGCAGCTTGTGGGCAGGGGAGGACACTGAAGCTTTCTTT. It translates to CASSLWAGEDTEAFF.

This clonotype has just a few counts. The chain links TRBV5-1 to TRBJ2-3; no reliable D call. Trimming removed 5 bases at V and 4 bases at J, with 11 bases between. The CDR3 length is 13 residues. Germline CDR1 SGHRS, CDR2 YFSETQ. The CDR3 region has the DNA TGCGCCAGCAGGCTGGGCGGCGCAGATACGCAGTATTTT. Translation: CASRLGGADTQYF.

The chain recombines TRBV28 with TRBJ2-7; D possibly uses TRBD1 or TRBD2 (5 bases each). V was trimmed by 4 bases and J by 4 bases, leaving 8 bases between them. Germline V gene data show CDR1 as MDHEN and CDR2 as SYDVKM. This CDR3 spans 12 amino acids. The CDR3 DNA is TGTGCCAGCAGTTCCAGGGAGTACGAGCAGTACTTC. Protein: CASSSREYEQYF.

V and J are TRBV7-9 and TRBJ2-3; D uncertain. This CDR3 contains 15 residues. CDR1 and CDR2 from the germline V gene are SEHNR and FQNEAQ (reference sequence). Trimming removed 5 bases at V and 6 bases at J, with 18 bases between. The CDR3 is CASSHGRRGRDTQYF. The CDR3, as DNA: TGTGCCAGCAGCCATGGGCGAAGAGGAAGGGATACGCAGTATTTT.

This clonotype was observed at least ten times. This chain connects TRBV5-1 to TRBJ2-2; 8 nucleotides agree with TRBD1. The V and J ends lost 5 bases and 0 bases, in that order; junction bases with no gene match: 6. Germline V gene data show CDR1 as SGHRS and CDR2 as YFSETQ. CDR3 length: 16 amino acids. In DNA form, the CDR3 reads TGCGCCAGCAGGCGGACAGGGCCCGCGAACACCGGGGAGCTGTTTTTT. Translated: CASRRTGPANTGELFF.

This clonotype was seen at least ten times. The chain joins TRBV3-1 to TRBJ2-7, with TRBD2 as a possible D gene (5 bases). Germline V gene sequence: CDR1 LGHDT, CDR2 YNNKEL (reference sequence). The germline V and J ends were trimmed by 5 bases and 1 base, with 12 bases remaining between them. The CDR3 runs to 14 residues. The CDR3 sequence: CASSISPGSYEQYF. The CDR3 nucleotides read TGTGCCAGCAGCATATCCCCGGGGTCCTACGAGCAGTACTTC.